There are a few counts of the clone carrying this TCR beta chain. Its antigen is currently unknown. TCRdb independently ran MiXCR on the reads; one entry per CDR3 protein. This sample carries around 800,000 distinct CDR3 sequences, approximately 32% of them seen once, and the ten largest clones take 12%. The sample comes from a study of T cell repertoires in cytomegalovirus infection. The study's findings and limits: Totalled public TCR beta family frequency picked out people who carried CMV plus the relevant HLA.

The receptor's source is a human donor in good health (CMV status not recorded). Some clones in this sample may be carry-over from other donors' samples. The sample was cultured CD8+ T cells from PBMCs, taken from culture after CMV antigen stimulation.

The CDR3 nucleotides are TGTGCCAGCAGCACTAGCGGAGCAGATACGCAGTATTTT. It codes for CASSTSGADTQYF. The chain is built from TRBV11-2 and TRBJ2-3; 8 nucleotides agree with TRBD2. This CDR3 comprises 13 residues. From germline, CDR1 is SGHAT and CDR2 FQNNGV. Trimming took 5 bases from V and 4 from J; bases not matched to a gene: 2.